This T cell receptor beta chain was observed in a study of cytomegalovirus exposure and HLA in healthy donors. With 5 bases removed from V and 4 bases from J, the gap between germline ends came to 15 bases. The CDR3 has 15 amino acids. The germline V gene encodes CDR1 SGHVS and CDR2 FNYEAQ. Primers: 60 Vbeta forward and 13 Jbeta reverse. Some clones are missing from TCRdb's copy, which holds only in-frame ones; the method was immunoSEQ multiplex PCR. The repertoire holds about 160,000 clones, with around 84% as singletons. This chain uses TRBV7-6 with TRBJ2-1; tentatively, D is TRBD2 (7 bases). The sequencing sample was made of PBMCs. The sequence was collected from a man aged 50 to 60 in good health and CMV-seropositive. CDR3 region: CASSPRGGTYNEQFF. The CDR3 DNA follows: TGTGCCAGCAGCCCAAGGGGGGGCACGTACAATGAGCAGTTCTTC. Full variable domain (rest looked up from reference TRBV7-6 and TRBJ2-1): GAGVSQSPRYKVTKRGQDVALRCDPISGHVSLYWYRQALGQGPEFLTYFNYEAQQDKSGLPNDRFSAERPEGSISTLTIQRTEQRDSAMYRCASSPRGGTYNEQFFGPGTRLTVL.